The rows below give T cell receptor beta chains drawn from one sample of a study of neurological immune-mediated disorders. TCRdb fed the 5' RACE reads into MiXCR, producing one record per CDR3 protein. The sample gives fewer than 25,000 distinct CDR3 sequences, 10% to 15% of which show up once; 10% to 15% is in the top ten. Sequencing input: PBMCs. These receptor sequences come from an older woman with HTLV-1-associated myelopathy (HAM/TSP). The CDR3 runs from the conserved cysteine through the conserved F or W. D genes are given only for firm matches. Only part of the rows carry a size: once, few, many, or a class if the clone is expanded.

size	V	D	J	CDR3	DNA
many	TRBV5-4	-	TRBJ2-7	CASSLDLGSYKQYF	TGTGCCAGCAGCTTGGATCTAGGCTCCTACAAGCAGTACTTC
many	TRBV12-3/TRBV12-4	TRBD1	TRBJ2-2	CASSYTGANTGELFF	TGTGCCAGCAGTTATACAGGGGCCAACACCGGGGAGCTGTTTTTT
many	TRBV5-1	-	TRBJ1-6	CASSLGTVYNSPLHF	TGCGCCAGCAGCTTGGGGACAGTATATAATTCACCCCTCCACTTT
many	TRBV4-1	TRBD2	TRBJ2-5	CASSAQGEGGIETQYF	TGCGCCAGCAGCGCTCAAGGGGAGGGTGGGATTGAGACCCAGTACTTC
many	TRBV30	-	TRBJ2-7	CAWRRAVSSYEQYF	TGTGCCTGGAGAAGAGCGGTTAGCTCCTACGAGCAGTACTTC
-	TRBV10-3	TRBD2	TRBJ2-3	CAIRAGGERGIDTQYF	TGTGCCATCAGGGCCGGGGGAGAGCGGGGGATAGATACGCAGTATTTT
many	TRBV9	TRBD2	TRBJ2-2	CASSLRGGNTGELFF	TGTGCCAGCAGCCTCCGGGGGGGAAACACCGGGGAGCTGTTTTTT
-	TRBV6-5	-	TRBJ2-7	CATSEGGYEQYF	TGTGCCACCTCTGAGGGGGGCTACGAGCAGTACTTC
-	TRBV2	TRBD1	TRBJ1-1	CASSEKGETGEAFF	TGTGCCAGCAGTGAAAAGGGGGAGACAGGGGAGGCTTTCTTT
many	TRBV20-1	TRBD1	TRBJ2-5	CSASDRGPETQYF	TGCAGTGCTTCCGACAGGGGGCCCGAGACCCAGTACTTC
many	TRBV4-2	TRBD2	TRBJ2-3	CASSQEAGGADTQYF	TGTGCCAGCAGCCAGGAAGCGGGAGGGGCAGATACGCAGTATTTT
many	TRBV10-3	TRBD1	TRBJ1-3	CAISPGDSRRNTIYF	TGTGCCATCAGTCCGGGGGACAGCAGAAGAAACACCATATATTTT
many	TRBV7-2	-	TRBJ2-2	CASSPPGELFF	TGTGCCAGCAGTCCCCCCGGGGAGCTGTTTTTT